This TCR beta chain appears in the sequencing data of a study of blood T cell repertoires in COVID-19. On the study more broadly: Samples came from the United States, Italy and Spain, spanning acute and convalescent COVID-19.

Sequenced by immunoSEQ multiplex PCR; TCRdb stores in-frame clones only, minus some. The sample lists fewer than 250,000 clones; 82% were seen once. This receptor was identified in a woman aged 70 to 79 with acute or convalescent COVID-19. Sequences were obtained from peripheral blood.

In DNA, the CDR3 is TGTGCCAGTAGTATAGACAGATCTTACTCTGGGGCCAACGTCCTGACTTTC. It codes for CASSIDRSYSGANVLTF. The gene calls are TRBV19 and TRBJ2-6; unclear D gene. CDR3 length: 17 residues. Germline CDR1 LNHDA, CDR2 SQIVND (reference sequence). The V gene lost 0 bases and the J gene lost 0 bases, with 9 bases spanning the gap.